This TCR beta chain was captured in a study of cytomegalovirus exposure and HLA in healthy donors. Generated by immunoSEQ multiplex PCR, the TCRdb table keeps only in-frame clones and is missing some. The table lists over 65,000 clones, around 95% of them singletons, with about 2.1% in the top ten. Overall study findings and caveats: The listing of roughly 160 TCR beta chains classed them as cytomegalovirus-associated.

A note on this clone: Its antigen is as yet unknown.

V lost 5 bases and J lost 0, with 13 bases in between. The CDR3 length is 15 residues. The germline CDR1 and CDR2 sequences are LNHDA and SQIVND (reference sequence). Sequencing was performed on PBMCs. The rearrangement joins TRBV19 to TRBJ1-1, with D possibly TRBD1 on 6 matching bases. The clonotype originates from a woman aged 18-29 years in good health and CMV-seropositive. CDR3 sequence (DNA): TGTGCCAGTAGTTCTCGGACAGTTATGAACACTGAAGCTTTCTTT. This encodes CASSSRTVMNTEAFF.